This T cell receptor (beta chain) was documented in a study of cytomegalovirus exposure and HLA in healthy donors. Findings of the study overall: Per a later analysis, 16,951 TCR beta sequences showed association with HLA alleles at 0.05 false discovery rate. A later analysis revealed that TCR association rates differed between HLA loci, peaking at DRB1 and bottoming out at HLA-C. In terms of immune exposure information, only CMV serostatus was available.

Notes on this clone: Its antigen is as yet unknown.

This PCR relied on a set of 60 Vbeta primers and 13 Jbeta primers. Profiled with immunoSEQ multiplex PCR; TCRdb holds only in-frame clones, not every one. The table has about 120,000 clones, about 80% seen once; the top ten hold more than 3.5%. Trimming took off 0 bases at V and 5 bases at J, with 11 bases between the two ends. Germline CDR1 and CDR2: SGDLS and YYNGEE. CDR3 length equals 14 residues. The receptor's source is a woman between 35 and 50 years old in good health and CMV-seropositive. This chain connects TRBV9 to TRBJ2-5; D perhaps matches TRBD2 (5 bases). Sequencing was carried out using PBMCs. The CDR3 nucleotides are TGTGCCAGCAGCGTAGGGGGTCGAGGGGAGACCCAGTACTTC. Its translation: CASSVGGRGETQYF.